This T cell receptor (beta chain) was sequenced in a study of CD8+ T cells in alopecia areata (dated by TCRdb to the late 2010s). For context, the study as a whole: The treated patients, all with moderate-to-severe alopecia areata, were enrolled in an open-label pilot trial of oral tofacitinib given at 5 to 10 mg twice daily. Tofacitinib was given for 6 to 18 months, followed by 6 months of follow-up off drug to assess delayed response and recurrence. For the treated patients, the SALT score, which quantifies what percentage of scalp surface area is affected, served as the measure of disease severity. To study T cell clonal expansion in alopecia areata, the researchers applied high-throughput TCRbeta sequencing to both the C3H/HeJ mouse model and human patients. On the human side, TCRbeta sequencing was run on scalp tissue and on sorted CD4+ and CD8+ peripheral blood T cells from healthy controls and from alopecia areata patients with either patchy or totalis/universalis disease. Biopsies were taken from tofacitinib-treated patients at baseline and at 4 and 24 weeks of treatment, and a later scalp biopsy was taken in several of the tofacitinib-treated patients. Clonality in the scalp was compared among normal scalp (n=4), patchy alopecia areata scalp (n=8), and alopecia totalis/universalis scalp (n=8). RNA was extracted with the PAXgene miRNA kit for fixed scalp, the miRNeasy kit for PBMCs, and the RNeasy kit for mouse skin. TCRbeta CDR3 regions were amplified by immunoSEQ multiplex PCR using 35 Vbeta forward and 13 Jbeta reverse primers. Study-level results and caveats: Many expanded lesional clones were found to persist in scalp and blood during tofacitinib treatment, and relapse after treatment cessation may be partly explained by this persistence. With tofacitinib, both scalp clonality and the number of expanded CD8+ clones among the top 100 scalp clones went down significantly. The treated cohort was small, with a single nonresponder, so links between baseline CD8+ expansion and response need larger studies. Compared with mice, TCR sequences shared between patients were less clear, possibly partly because of HLA diversity across the patient population. Unlike mouse skin, where gammadelta T cells dominate, normal human skin contains resident alphabeta T cells that get sequenced too, which complicates analysis of the scalp TCR repertoire. Lesional scalp, especially in alopecia totalis/universalis, showed higher clonality and more expanded CD8+ clones than normal scalp, suggesting antigenic drive.

Comments on this clone: There is no known antigen for this receptor. Base qualities are missing; no much larger clone stands one base away.

Taken from cysteine to phenylalanine, the CDR3 has 14 residues. Just the 42-base CDR3 DNA is kept, in frame starting at base 1. Trimming takes 6 bases from V and 4 bases from J, and the germline ends sit 15 bases apart. The germline V gene (reference sequence) yields LNHDA for CDR1 and SQIVND for CDR2. Library generation was performed with the immunoSEQ multiplex PCR assay. To provide template for TCR sequencing, every sample had RNA extracted and reverse transcribed into cDNA. First-strand cDNA was synthesized using SuperScript III with a 2:1 mix of oligo-dT and random hexamers. A synthetic immune receptor repertoire was used to gauge amplification bias, and whatever bias remained was removed computationally. Processing in the source paper ran as follows. Raw reads were preprocessed to remove errors, and CDR3 was defined by IMGT conventions from the conserved cysteine to phenylalanine. Clonality was computed as 1 minus the Shannon entropy, with the entropy normalized by log2 of the number of productive unique TCRs. Whether scalp clones were CD4 or CD8 was inferred by matching scalp TCRbeta sequences against CD4 and CD8 repertoires sorted from blood. TCRdb mirrors the immuneACCESS table, restricted to in-frame sequences. Some clones are absent from its copies; in checked studies, under half trace to an unresolved V gene, and the reason for the others is unknown. The D gene and trimming were derived from the DNA, and the V and J assignments and clone size from that table. Counted in this sample were about 99,000 clones; more than 75% of them appeared once. Together, the top ten hold around 10% of the sample.

In the paper's terms, the treatment or condition label means: oral pan-JAK inhibitor, 5-10 mg twice daily. Lesional scalp punch biopsies and peripheral blood were obtained from alopecia areata patients. PBMCs were isolated by density centrifugation and stained for CD3, CD4 and CD8, and CD4+ and CD8+ T cells were sorted on a FACSAria. Sequenced material: CD8+ T cells sorted from blood, taken at approximately week 34, from a patient treated with tofacitinib. The chain is made from TRBV19 and TRBJ1-1, with no reliable assignment of the D segment. The source of this sequence is a human donor with alopecia areata. The DNA sequence follows: TGTGCCAGTAGCCACCCGGCGCTGGGCACTGAAGCTTTCTTT. Its product reads: CASSHPALGTEAFF.